These T cell receptor beta chains were read from a single sample in a study of OX40 agonist ivuxolimab in advanced cancers. Profiled with immunoSEQ multiplex PCR; TCRdb holds only in-frame clones, not every one. The sample has tens of thousands of clones; roughly four fifths are singletons. Sequences were derived from CD4+ or CD8+ T cells sorted from blood, sampled in a trial of the OX40 agonist ivuxolimab. These receptors originate from an adult with an advanced solid tumor such as melanoma, head and neck, liver or kidney cancer. The CDR3 runs from the conserved cysteine through the conserved F or W. Fields, in order: J gene, D gene, V gene, clone size, CDR3 protein, CDR3 DNA. The D gene is left open where the match is weak. Expanded clones are given a class, and other clones once, few, many or no size at all.

J: TRBJ2-2
D: NA
V: TRBV6-5
size: NA
CDR3: CASIESRGQGGELFF
DNA: TGTGCCAGCATCGAAAGTCGGGGGCAGGGCGGGGAGCTGTTTTTT

J: TRBJ2-2
D: TRBD2
V: TRBV7-8
size: NA
CDR3: CASSLAGTTNTGELFF
DNA: TGTGCCAGCAGCTTAGCAGGGACTACCAACACCGGGGAGCTGTTTTTT

J: TRBJ1-1
D: NA
V: TRBV5-4
size: NA
CDR3: CVSSPTRGTEAFF
DNA: TGTGTCAGCAGCCCCACCAGGGGCACTGAAGCTTTCTTT

J: TRBJ2-7
D: TRBD2
V: TRBV15
size: NA
CDR3: CATSRGVAGESYEQYF
DNA: TGTGCCACCAGCAGGGGGGTGGCGGGAGAAAGCTACGAGCAGTACTTC

J: TRBJ2-1
D: TRBD1
V: TRBV7-8
size: few
CDR3: CASRPDRGTYNEQFF
DNA: TGTGCCAGCAGGCCGGACAGGGGAACGTACAATGAGCAGTTCTTC

J: TRBJ2-5
D: TRBD2
V: TRBV7-2
size: few
CDR3: CASSVSGSRETQYF
DNA: TGTGCCAGCAGCGTGAGCGGGAGCCGGGAGACCCAGTACTTC

J: TRBJ2-1
D: NA
V: TRBV18
size: NA
CDR3: CASSPYTTSSYNEQFF
DNA: TGTGCCAGCTCACCATACACAACGAGCTCCTACAATGAGCAGTTCTTC

J: TRBJ1-1
D: TRBD1
V: TRBV6-9
size: NA
CDR3: CASSSFIFFTGGRMNTEAFF
DNA: TGTGCCAGCAGTTCATTTATATTTTTCACAGGGGGCCGGATGAACACTGAAGCTTTCTTT

J: TRBJ1-1
D: TRBD1
V: TRBV28
size: NA
CDR3: CASSLISTGGTEAFF
DNA: TGTGCCAGCAGTTTAATTTCGACAGGGGGCACTGAAGCTTTCTTT

J: TRBJ1-2
D: TRBD1
V: TRBV10-3
size: NA
CDR3: CAIKGDGQVLGGYTF
DNA: TGTGCCATCAAAGGGGACGGACAGGTGCTGGGGGGCTACACCTTC

J: TRBJ2-3
D: NA
V: TRBV7-9
size: NA
CDR3: CASGYSTGRTDTQYF
DNA: TGTGCCAGCGGCTATTCAACAGGGCGCACAGATACGCAGTATTTT

J: TRBJ2-7
D: TRBD1
V: TRBV13
size: NA
CDR3: CASSLLRQGAYEQYF
DNA: TGTGCCAGCAGCTTGCTGCGACAGGGAGCCTACGAGCAGTACTTC

J: TRBJ1-1
D: NA
V: TRBV5-1
size: NA
CDR3: CASSLIQKHEAFF
DNA: TGCGCCAGCAGCTTGATTCAGAAACATGAAGCTTTCTTT

J: TRBJ2-1
D: NA
V: TRBV10-3
size: few
CDR3: CAISKQGSDEQFF
DNA: TGTGCCATCAGTAAACAGGGTAGCGATGAGCAGTTCTTC

J: TRBJ2-7
D: TRBD2
V: TRBV23-1
size: NA
CDR3: CASSQNVPLAGGGPYEQYF
DNA: TGCGCCAGCAGTCAAAACGTCCCCCTAGCGGGAGGAGGACCCTACGAGCAGTACTTC

J: TRBJ2-1
D: NA
V: TRBV2
size: NA
CDR3: CASSTPGVNEQFF
DNA: TGTGCCAGCAGTACCCCGGGGGTTAATGAGCAGTTCTTC

J: TRBJ2-1
D: NA
V: TRBV7-6
size: few
CDR3: CASSLARGNEQFF
DNA: TGTGCCAGCAGCTTAGCCAGGGGCAATGAGCAGTTCTTC

J: TRBJ2-5
D: NA
V: TRBV7-9
size: NA
CDR3: CASSPGQVMETQYF
DNA: TGTGCCAGCAGCCCCGGACAAGTGATGGAGACCCAGTACTTC

J: TRBJ2-3
D: NA
V: TRBV10-3
size: NA
CDR3: CAISEWGKGEGPGDTQYF
DNA: TGTGCCATCAGTGAGTGGGGGAAGGGGGAGGGCCCAGGAGATACGCAGTATTTT

J: TRBJ2-5
D: NA
V: TRBV14
size: NA
CDR3: CASSQVPLWTGSEPYQETQYF
DNA: TGTGCCAGCAGCCAAGTCCCCCTATGGACCGGTTCGGAGCCGTACCAAGAGACCCAGTACTTC

J: TRBJ1-1
D: NA
V: TRBV15
size: NA
CDR3: CATSRDRGRNTEAFF
DNA: TGTGCCACCAGCAGAGATAGGGGCAGGAACACTGAAGCTTTCTTT

J: TRBJ2-1
D: NA
V: TRBV5-1
size: NA
CDR3: CASSLEQAWFF
DNA: TGCGCCAGCAGCTTGGAACAGGCCTGGTTCTTC

J: TRBJ2-5
D: TRBD2
V: TRBV5-6
size: once
CDR3: CASSLKGLAEQETQYF
DNA: TGTGCCAGCAGCTTAAAGGGACTAGCGGAGCAAGAGACCCAGTACTTC

J: TRBJ1-3
D: TRBD1
V: TRBV9
size: few
CDR3: CASRADRGIGNTIYF
DNA: TGTGCCAGCAGGGCCGACAGGGGAATAGGAAACACCATATATTTT

J: TRBJ2-2
D: TRBD1
V: TRBV5-6
size: NA
CDR3: CASSLARGQGGTGELFF
DNA: TGTGCCAGCAGCTTGGCCCGGGGACAGGGGGGCACCGGGGAGCTGTTTTTT

J: TRBJ2-5
D: TRBD2
V: TRBV4-1
size: NA
CDR3: CASSLRRGSGRSGQETQYF
DNA: TGCGCCAGCAGCCTAAGACGGGGGAGCGGGAGGTCCGGACAAGAGACCCAGTACTTC

J: TRBJ1-1
D: NA
V: TRBV7-9
size: NA
CDR3: CASSLAEAFF
DNA: TGTGCCAGCAGCTTAGCAGAAGCTTTCTTT

J: TRBJ2-1
D: TRBD2
V: TRBV7-9
size: few
CDR3: CASSGPGLAPANEQFF
DNA: TGTGCCAGCAGCGGGCCGGGACTAGCACCGGCCAATGAGCAGTTCTTC

J: TRBJ1-4
D: NA
V: TRBV5-5
size: NA
CDR3: CASSLEPGEKLFF
DNA: TGTGCCAGCAGCTTGGAACCGGGTGAAAAACTGTTTTTT

J: TRBJ1-2
D: NA
V: TRBV25-1
size: few
CDR3: CASSEQGLAYGYTF
DNA: TGTGCCAGCAGTGAACAAGGTCTGGCTTATGGCTACACCTTC

J: TRBJ1-5
D: NA
V: TRBV29-1
size: NA
CDR3: CSAGQTQPQHF
DNA: TGCAGCGCCGGACAGACTCAGCCCCAGCATTTT

J: TRBJ1-1
D: NA
V: TRBV7-8
size: NA
CDR3: CASSLFSGPVNTEAFF
DNA: TGTGCCAGCAGCTTATTCTCAGGACCAGTGAACACTGAAGCTTTCTTT

J: TRBJ2-1
D: TRBD2
V: TRBV28
size: NA
CDR3: CASRWSPTSGRNEQFF
DNA: TGTGCCAGCAGATGGAGTCCGACTAGCGGGAGGAACGAGCAGTTCTTC

J: TRBJ1-4
D: TRBD1
V: TRBV9
size: NA
CDR3: CASSVEGQGNEKLFF
DNA: TGTGCCAGCAGCGTAGAGGGACAGGGAAATGAAAAACTGTTTTTT

J: TRBJ2-7
D: TRBD1
V: TRBV6-5
size: few
CDR3: CASSYGTGLREQYF
DNA: TGTGCCAGCAGTTACGGGACAGGGCTAAGGGAGCAGTACTTC

J: TRBJ2-2
D: TRBD2
V: TRBV10-3
size: NA
CDR3: CAISESGGILSRGTGELFF
DNA: TGTGCCATCAGTGAGTCGGGGGGGATCCTTTCACGTGGAACCGGGGAGCTGTTTTTT

J: TRBJ1-5
D: NA
V: TRBV28
size: NA
CDR3: CASSAQGRTNQPQHF
DNA: TGTGCCAGCAGCGCACAGGGCCGGACCAATCAGCCCCAGCATTTT

J: TRBJ1-2
D: NA
V: TRBV20-1
size: NA
CDR3: CSAHRGGYTF
DNA: TGCAGTGCCCACCGGGGGGGCTACACCTTC

J: TRBJ2-7
D: TRBD1
V: TRBV5-6
size: NA
CDR3: CASSLSSPGTGWKQYF
DNA: TGTGCCAGCAGCTTGTCCTCCCCCGGGACAGGGTGGAAGCAGTACTTC

J: TRBJ2-3
D: TRBD1
V: TRBV5-1
size: NA
CDR3: CASSLLGQGGTDTQYF
DNA: TGCGCCAGCAGCTTACTGGGACAGGGGGGCACAGATACGCAGTATTTT

J: TRBJ1-5
D: NA
V: TRBV7-2
size: once
CDR3: CASSLVPVGQPQHF
DNA: TGTGCCAGCAGCTTAGTACCTGTCGGGCAGCCCCAGCATTTT

J: TRBJ1-2
D: TRBD1
V: TRBV25-1
size: NA
CDR3: CASSEYGQGENGYTF
DNA: TGTGCCAGCAGTGAATATGGACAGGGGGAAAATGGCTACACCTTC

J: TRBJ1-2
D: TRBD1
V: TRBV7-9
size: NA
CDR3: CASSPGDRVDYGYTF
DNA: TGTGCCAGCAGCCCGGGGGACAGGGTCGACTATGGCTACACCTTC

J: TRBJ1-1
D: NA
V: TRBV7-7
size: once
CDR3: CASSLQPFGPGRPNTEAFF
DNA: TGTGCTAGCAGCTTACAACCCTTTGGGCCGGGACGGCCGAACACTGAAGCTTTCTTT

J: TRBJ2-7
D: NA
V: TRBV5-1
size: NA
CDR3: CASSLEGYEQYF
DNA: TGCGCCAGCAGCTTGGAGGGCTACGAGCAGTACTTC

J: TRBJ1-5
D: TRBD1
V: TRBV6-5
size: NA
CDR3: CASRPDRVPNQPQHF
DNA: TGTGCCAGCAGACCCGACAGGGTCCCCAATCAGCCCCAGCATTTT

J: TRBJ2-5
D: NA
V: TRBV28
size: NA
CDR3: CASSDIVWETQYF
DNA: TGTGCCAGCTCGGACATAGTGTGGGAGACCCAGTACTTC

J: TRBJ1-1
D: NA
V: TRBV7-8
size: NA
CDR3: CASSLRGMNTEAFF
DNA: TGTGCCAGCAGCTTACGGGGAATGAACACTGAAGCTTTCTTT

J: TRBJ1-1
D: TRBD1
V: TRBV9
size: NA
CDR3: CASSGPAGQRNTEAFF
DNA: TGTGCCAGCAGCGGACCAGCGGGACAGAGGAACACTGAAGCTTTCTTT

J: TRBJ1-5
D: TRBD1
V: TRBV19
size: NA
CDR3: CASSIGGTGHQPQHF
DNA: TGTGCCAGTAGTATAGGGGGGACAGGACATCAGCCCCAGCATTTT

J: TRBJ2-5
D: TRBD1
V: TRBV6-6
size: NA
CDR3: CASSTPTGKTQYF
DNA: TGTGCCAGCAGTACCCCGACAGGGAAGACCCAGTACTTC

J: TRBJ1-3
D: NA
V: TRBV5-1
size: NA
CDR3: CASFLGSGNTIYF
DNA: TGCGCCAGCTTTCTTGGCTCTGGAAACACCATATATTTT

J: TRBJ1-3
D: NA
V: TRBV4-1
size: NA
CDR3: CASSPEPRRGNTIYF
DNA: TGCGCCAGCAGCCCCGAGCCCCGGCGGGGAAACACCATATATTTT

J: TRBJ2-6
D: TRBD1
V: TRBV29-1
size: NA
CDR3: CSVEDRNRGSGANVLTF
DNA: TGCAGCGTTGAAGATAGAAACAGGGGCTCTGGGGCCAACGTCCTGACTTTC